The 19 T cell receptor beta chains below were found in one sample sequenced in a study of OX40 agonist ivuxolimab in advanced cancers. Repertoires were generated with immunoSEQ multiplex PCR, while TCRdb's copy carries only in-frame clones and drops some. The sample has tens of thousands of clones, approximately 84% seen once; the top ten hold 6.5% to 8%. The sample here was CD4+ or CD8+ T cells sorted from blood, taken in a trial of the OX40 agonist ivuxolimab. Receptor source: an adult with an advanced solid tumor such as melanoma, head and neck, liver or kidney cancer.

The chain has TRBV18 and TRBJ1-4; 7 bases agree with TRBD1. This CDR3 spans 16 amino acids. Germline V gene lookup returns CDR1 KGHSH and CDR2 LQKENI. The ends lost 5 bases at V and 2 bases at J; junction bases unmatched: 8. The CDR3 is CASSSIAGQTNEKLFF. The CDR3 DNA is TGTGCCAGCTCATCTATCGCGGGACAGACTAATGAAAAACTGTTTTTT.

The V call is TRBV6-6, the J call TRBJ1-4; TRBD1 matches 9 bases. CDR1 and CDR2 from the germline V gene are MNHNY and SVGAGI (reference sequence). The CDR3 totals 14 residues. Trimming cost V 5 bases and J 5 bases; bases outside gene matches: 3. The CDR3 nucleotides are TGTGCCAGCAGTCACGGGACAGGGAATGAAAAACTGTTTTTT. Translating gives CASSHGTGNEKLFF.

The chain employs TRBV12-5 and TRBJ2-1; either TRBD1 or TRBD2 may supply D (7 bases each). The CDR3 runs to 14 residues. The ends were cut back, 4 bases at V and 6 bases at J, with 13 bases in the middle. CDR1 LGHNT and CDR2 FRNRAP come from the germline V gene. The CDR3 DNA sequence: TGTGCTAGTGGTTCAGGGGGGGTGAGCAATGAGCAGTTCTTC. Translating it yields CASGSGGVSNEQFF.

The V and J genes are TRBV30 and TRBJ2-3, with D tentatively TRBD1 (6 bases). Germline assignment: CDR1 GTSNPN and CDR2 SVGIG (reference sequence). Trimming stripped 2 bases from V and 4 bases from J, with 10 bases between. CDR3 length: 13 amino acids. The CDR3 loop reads CAWSSGDPDTQYF. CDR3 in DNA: TGTGCCTGGAGTTCAGGGGATCCAGATACGCAGTATTTT.

The CDR3 DNA follows: TGTGCCAGCAGCCTAACCAGGGGGGGCGGCTACACCTTC. Translated, it gives CASSLTRGGGYTF. The genes are TRBV6-5 and TRBJ1-2, with TRBD1 matching 7 bases. Germline CDR1 and CDR2: MNHEY and SVGAGI. V gave up 6 bases and J gave up 8 bases; unmatched junction bases: 9. This CDR3 region has 13 residues.

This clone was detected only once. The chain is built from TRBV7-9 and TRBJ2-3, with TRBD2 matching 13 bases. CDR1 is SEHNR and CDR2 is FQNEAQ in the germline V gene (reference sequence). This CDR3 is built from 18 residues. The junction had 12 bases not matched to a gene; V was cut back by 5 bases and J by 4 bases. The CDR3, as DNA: TGTGCCAGCAGCCTGGGACTAGCGGGACGAATTTCCGCAGATACGCAGTATTTT. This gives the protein CASSLGLAGRISADTQYF. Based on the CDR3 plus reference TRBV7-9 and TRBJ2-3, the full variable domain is DTGVSQNPRHKITKRGQNVTFRCDPISEHNRLYWYRQTLGQGPEFLTYFQNEAQLEKSRLLSDRFSAERPKGSFSTLEIQRTEQGDSAMYLCASSLGLAGRISADTQYFGPGTRLTVL.

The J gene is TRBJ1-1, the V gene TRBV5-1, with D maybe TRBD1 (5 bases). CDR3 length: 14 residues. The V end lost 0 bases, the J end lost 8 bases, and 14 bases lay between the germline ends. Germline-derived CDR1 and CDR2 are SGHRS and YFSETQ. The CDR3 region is CASSLDRQSVEAFF. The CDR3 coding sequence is TGCGCCAGCAGCTTGGACCGACAGTCCGTCGAAGCTTTCTTT.

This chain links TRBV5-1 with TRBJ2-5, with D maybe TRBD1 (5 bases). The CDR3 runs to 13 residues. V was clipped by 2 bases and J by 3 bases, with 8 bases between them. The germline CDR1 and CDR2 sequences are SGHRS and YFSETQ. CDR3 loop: CASSLMTEETQYF. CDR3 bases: TGCGCCAGCAGCTTAATGACAGAAGAGACCCAGTACTTC. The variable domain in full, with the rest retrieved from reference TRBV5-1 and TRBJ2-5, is KAGVTQTPRYLIKTRGQQVTLSCSPISGHRSVSWYQQTPGQGLQFLFEYFSETQRNKGNFPGRFSGRQFSNSRSEMNVSTLELGDSALYLCASSLMTEETQYFGPGTRLLVL.

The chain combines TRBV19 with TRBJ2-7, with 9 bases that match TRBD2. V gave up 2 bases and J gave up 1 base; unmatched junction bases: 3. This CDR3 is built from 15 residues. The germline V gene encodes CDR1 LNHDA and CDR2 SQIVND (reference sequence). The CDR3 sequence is CASSITSGRSYEQYF. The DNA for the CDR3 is TGTGCCAGTAGTATAACTAGCGGGCGTTCCTACGAGCAGTACTTC.

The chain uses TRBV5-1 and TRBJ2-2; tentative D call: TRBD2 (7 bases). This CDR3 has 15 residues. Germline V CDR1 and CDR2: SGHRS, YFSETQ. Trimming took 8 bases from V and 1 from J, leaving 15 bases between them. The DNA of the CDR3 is TGCGCCAGTACTCCGGGGGGCCAGAACACCGGGGAGCTGTTTTTT. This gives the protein CASTPGGQNTGELFF.

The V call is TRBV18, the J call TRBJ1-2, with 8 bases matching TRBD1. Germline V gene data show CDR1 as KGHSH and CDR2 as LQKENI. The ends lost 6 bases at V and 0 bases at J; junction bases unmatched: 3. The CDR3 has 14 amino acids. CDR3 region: CASSLDRANYGYTF. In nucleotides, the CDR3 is TGTGCCAGCTCGTTGGACAGGGCTAACTATGGCTACACCTTC.

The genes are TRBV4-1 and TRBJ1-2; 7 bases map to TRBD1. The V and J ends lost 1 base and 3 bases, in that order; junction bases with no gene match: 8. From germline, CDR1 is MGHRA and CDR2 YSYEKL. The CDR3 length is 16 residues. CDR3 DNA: TGCGCCAGCAGCCAAGGGGTCCGGGACAGCTACTATGGCTACACCTTC. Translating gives CASSQGVRDSYYGYTF.

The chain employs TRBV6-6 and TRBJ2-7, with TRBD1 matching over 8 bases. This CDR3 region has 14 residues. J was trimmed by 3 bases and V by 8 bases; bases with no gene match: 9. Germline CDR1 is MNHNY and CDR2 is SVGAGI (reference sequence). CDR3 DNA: TGTGCCAGCGGAGACTTGGACAGGGACTACGAGCAGTACTTC. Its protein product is CASGDLDRDYEQYF.

The CDR3 region has the DNA TGCGCCAGCAGCACAGCGACAGGGGGTCTCTATGGCTACACCTTC. It encodes CASSTATGGLYGYTF. The chain recombines TRBV5-1 with TRBJ1-2; 9 bases fit TRBD1. The J segment lost 4 bases and the V segment lost 4 bases, leaving 8 bases of the junction unmatched. In germline, CDR1 is SGHRS, CDR2 YFSETQ. The CDR3 is made up of 15 amino acids.

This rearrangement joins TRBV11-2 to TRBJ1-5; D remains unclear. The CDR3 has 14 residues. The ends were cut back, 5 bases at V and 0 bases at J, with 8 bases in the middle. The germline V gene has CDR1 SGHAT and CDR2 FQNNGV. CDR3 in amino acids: CASSALNSNQPQHF. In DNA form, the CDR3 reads TGTGCCAGCAGCGCACTAAATAGCAATCAGCCCCAGCATTTT.

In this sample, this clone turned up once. The CDR3 loop is CASSLDGPRVGINQPQHF. For the CDR3, the DNA is TGTGCCAGCAGCTTAGATGGCCCCAGGGTGGGGATCAATCAGCCCCAGCATTTT. The chain employs TRBV11-3 and TRBJ1-5; perhaps TRBD1 as D (5 bases). The length of the CDR3 is 18 residues. V gave up 0 bases and J gave up 3 bases, with 18 bases separating them. CDR1 and CDR2 from the germline V gene are SGHNT and YENEEA.

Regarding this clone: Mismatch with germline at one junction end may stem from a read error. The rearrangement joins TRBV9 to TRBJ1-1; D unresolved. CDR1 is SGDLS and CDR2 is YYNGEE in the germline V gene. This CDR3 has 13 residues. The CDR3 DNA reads TGTGCCAGCAGCGTAGAGCCGGGCACACCCGGAATCTTT. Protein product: CASSVEPGTPGIF.

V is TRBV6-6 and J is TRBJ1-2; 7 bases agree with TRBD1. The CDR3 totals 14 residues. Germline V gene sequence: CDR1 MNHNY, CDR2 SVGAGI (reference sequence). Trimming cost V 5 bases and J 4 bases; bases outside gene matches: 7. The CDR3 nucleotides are TGTGCCAGCAGTCGACAGGGCGAGGGCTATGGCTACACCTTC. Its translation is CASSRQGEGYGYTF.

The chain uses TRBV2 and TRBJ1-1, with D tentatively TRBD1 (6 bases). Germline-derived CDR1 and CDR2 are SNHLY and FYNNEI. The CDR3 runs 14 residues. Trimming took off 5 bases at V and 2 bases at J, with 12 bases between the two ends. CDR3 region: CASSQGTLNTEAFF. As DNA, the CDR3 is TGTGCCAGCAGTCAGGGGACATTAAACACTGAAGCTTTCTTT.